A single sample gave rise to the 14 T cell receptor beta chains below, sequenced in a study of CD8 T cells in ankylosing spondylitis. In TCRdb, the 5' RACE reads were re-called with MiXCR into one record per CDR3 protein. The sample lists about 140,000 distinct CDR3 sequences, 25% to 35% occurring once. The sequenced sample consisted of synovial fluid, either unsorted or a sorted T cell fraction (not recorded which). The receptors shown here come from a male donor with ankylosing spondylitis.

The J gene is TRBJ2-7, the V gene TRBV12-3 or TRBV12-4; 7 bases map to TRBD2. CDR3 length: 15 amino acids. Losses at the gene ends were 3 bases for V and 5 bases for J; bases not matched to a gene: 10. Written as DNA, the CDR3 is TGTGCCAGCAGTTTGGGGACTAACCGACGGGACGAGCAGTACTTC. Protein sequence: CASSLGTNRRDEQYF.

A few counts support this clonotype. The chain is built from TRBV6-2 or TRBV6-3 and TRBJ2-7, with D hard to call. CDR3 length: 13 amino acids. Trimming took 2 bases from V and 0 from J, leaving 5 bases between them. Germline loops: CDR1 MNHEY, CDR2 SVGEGT. In DNA form, the CDR3 reads TGTGCCAGCAGTTACACTACCTCCTACGAGCAGTACTTC. Translating gives CASSYTTSYEQYF.

This sequence joins TRBV19 and TRBJ2-1; 8 bases align to TRBD1. Per the germline V gene, CDR1 is LNHDA and CDR2 is SQIVND (reference sequence). With V trimmed by 10 bases and J by 9 bases, 11 bases remained unmatched. This CDR3 region has 13 residues. CDR3 nucleotides: TGTGCCACTTTCAGCAGGGGGCTTAGTGAGCAGTTCTTC. Amino acid sequence: CATFSRGLSEQFF.

Many counts were recorded for this clonotype. The rearrangement links TRBV6-2 or TRBV6-3 to TRBJ1-5; D not resolved. This CDR3 has 12 amino acids. V was trimmed by 6 bases and J by 3 bases, leaving 6 bases between them. Per germline, CDR1 MNHEY and CDR2 SVGEGT. The CDR3 here is CASRHPNQPQHF. CDR3 coding DNA: TGTGCCAGCAGGCACCCCAATCAGCCCCAGCATTTT.

This clonotype showed up just a few times. The genes are TRBV7-2 and TRBJ2-1; D is ambiguous. The CDR3 is 13 amino acids. V was trimmed by 2 bases and J by 6 bases, leaving 8 bases between them. Germline CDR1 and CDR2: SGHTA and FQGNSA. The CDR3, as DNA: TGTGCCAGCAGCTTAATGACGTTCAATGAGCAGTTCTTC. Its translation is CASSLMTFNEQFF.

The chain combines TRBV2 with TRBJ2-5, with D tentatively TRBD1 (6 bases). CDR1 and CDR2 (germline): SNHLY, FYNNEI. The CDR3 runs to 14 residues. The V end lost 3 bases, the J end lost 7 bases, and 15 bases lay between the germline ends. The CDR3 protein is CASSEGAIWGTQYF. The CDR3 coding sequence is TGTGCCAGCAGTGAGGGGGCGATCTGGGGGACCCAGTACTTC.

The gene calls are TRBV5-1 and TRBJ2-5; D unresolved. The CDR3 loop spans 15 amino acids. Germline loops: CDR1 SGHRS, CDR2 YFSETQ. V was pared by 0 bases and J by 5 bases, with 14 bases between. Here the CDR3 reads CASSLVSRVGETQYF. The CDR3 nucleotides read TGCGCCAGCAGCTTGGTCAGTCGGGTCGGGGAGACCCAGTACTTC.

The chain links TRBV18 to TRBJ2-1; D unclear. Germline CDR1 and CDR2: KGHSH and LQKENI. There are 16 residues in the CDR3. Trimming left V 4 bases short and J 6 bases short, with 19 bases between. CDR3 DNA sequence: TGTGCCAGCTCACTTAATGGGGTGCTTGGGGTCAATGAGCAGTTCTTC. Translated, it gives CASSLNGVLGVNEQFF.

The chain joins TRBV7-3 to TRBJ2-1; D perhaps matches TRBD1 (5 bases). Germline V lookup: CDR1 SGHTA, CDR2 FQGTGA. V gave up 5 bases and J gave up 4 bases, with 15 bases separating them. The CDR3 runs 15 residues. The CDR3 is CASSPTADTYNEQFF. DNA for the CDR3: TGTGCCAGCAGCCCTACCGCGGACACATACAATGAGCAGTTCTTC.

This chain joins TRBV20-1 and TRBJ2-7, with TRBD1 identical over 8 bases. This CDR3 is built from 13 residues. V lost 6 bases and J lost 3; bases outside the gene matches: 7. CDR1 DFQATT and CDR2 SNEGSKA come from the germline V gene (reference sequence). The chain's CDR3 is CSARTGRGYEQYF. CDR3 in DNA: TGCAGTGCCCGGACAGGGCGGGGCTACGAGCAGTACTTC.

The V gene is TRBV5-1, the J gene TRBJ2-7; TRBD1 is a possible D gene (5 bases). CDR3 length: 15 residues. Per germline, CDR1 SGHRS and CDR2 YFSETQ. V dropped 0 bases and J dropped 6 bases, with 16 bases sitting between them. The CDR3: CASSLGGVLGSEQYF. The CDR3 DNA reads TGCGCCAGCAGCTTGGGGGGCGTACTTGGATCCGAGCAGTACTTC.

The chain is built from TRBV7-9 and TRBJ1-2; D remains ambiguous. Deletions cut 5 bases from V and 6 bases from J, with 13 bases between. This CDR3 region has 13 residues. Looked up from germline, CDR1 is SEHNR and CDR2 is FQNEAQ (reference sequence). The chain's CDR3 is CASSLRPSDGYTF. In DNA, the CDR3 is TGTGCCAGCAGCCTACGACCGTCGGATGGCTACACCTTC.

The chain employs TRBV21-1 and TRBJ2-3; the table assigns TRBD1, which was not confirmed against the DNA. TRBV21-1 is a pseudogene locus. The CDR3 totals 14 residues. As DNA, the CDR3 is TGTGCCAGCGGCGGGGGGGTGCTAGCAGATACGCAGTATTTT. Amino acids: CASGGGVLADTQYF.

V and J are TRBV11-2 and TRBJ2-7, with no clear D. Trimming removed 3 bases from V and 3 bases from J, with 6 bases in between. The CDR3 loop spans 12 amino acids. CDR1 is SGHAT, CDR2 FQNNGV, per germline. The CDR3 nucleotides are TGTGCCAGCAGCTTCCAGAGCTACGAGCAGTACTTC. Residues: CASSFQSYEQYF.